A selection of T cell receptor beta chains follows, all from one sample in a study of response to subunit inactivated influenza vaccine. TCRdb analysed the RT-PCR reads with MiXCR anew, one entry per CDR3 protein. The sample contains about 540,000 distinct CDR3 sequences, 20% to 25% of which appear only once. The same data also contributed to another study, on T cells expressing NK-cell markers.

The source was CD4+ T cells sorted from PBMCs, collected about 12 days after vaccination. These receptors were collected from a man aged 50 to 60 who received an inactivated influenza vaccine. Both conserved end residues are part of each CDR3.

J gene: TRBJ2-2; V gene: TRBV4-2; CDR3 protein: CASSQVSVRGHTGELFF
J gene: TRBJ2-7; V gene: TRBV5-1; CDR3 protein: CATKPGTGNLYEQYF
J gene: TRBJ2-3; V gene: TRBV10-3; CDR3 protein: CAISESGLSTDTQYF
J gene: TRBJ2-1; V gene: TRBV5-1; CDR3 protein: CASSLGPRGRAPNEQFF
J gene: TRBJ2-2; V gene: TRBV5-1; CDR3 protein: CASSQGQSNTGELFF
J gene: TRBJ1-2; V gene: TRBV7-2; CDR3 protein: CASSSFTGEYGYTF
J gene: TRBJ2-1; V gene: TRBV4-3; CDR3 protein: CASSQDWTLSYNEQFF
J gene: TRBJ2-1; V gene: TRBV12-3/TRBV12-4; CDR3 protein: CASSLDWAGDNEQFF
J gene: TRBJ2-1; V gene: TRBV4-3; CDR3 protein: CASSQDHLRGRGSFF
J gene: TRBJ2-3; V gene: TRBV20-1; CDR3 protein: CSASPISGGGTDTQYF
J gene: TRBJ1-5; V gene: TRBV20-1; CDR3 protein: CSASTKGHSNQPQHF
J gene: TRBJ1-1; V gene: TRBV7-8; CDR3 protein: CASRLGTGVNTEAFF
J gene: TRBJ2-7; V gene: TRBV20-1; CDR3 protein: CSARAGLAGDSYEQYF
J gene: TRBJ1-1; V gene: TRBV28; CDR3 protein: CASSLRSPGLLNTEAFF
J gene: TRBJ2-2; V gene: TRBV9; CDR3 protein: CASSALLAGGTGELFF
J gene: TRBJ2-5; V gene: TRBV14; CDR3 protein: CASSHLAGRHQETQYF
J gene: TRBJ2-2; V gene: TRBV7-3; CDR3 protein: CASSRHGTVNTGELFF
J gene: TRBJ2-7; V gene: TRBV29-1; CDR3 protein: CSVAGTATYEQYF
J gene: TRBJ1-2; V gene: TRBV5-1; CDR3 protein: CASSLTGMHYGYTF
J gene: TRBJ2-1; V gene: TRBV5-1; CDR3 protein: CASRAGEPNEQFF
J gene: TRBJ2-1; V gene: TRBV7-2; CDR3 protein: CASSLVAYNEQFF
J gene: TRBJ2-3; V gene: TRBV12-3/TRBV12-4; CDR3 protein: CASSPILAGGTDTQYF
J gene: TRBJ2-7; V gene: TRBV20-1; CDR3 protein: CSATDRGTDEQYF
J gene: TRBJ2-7; V gene: TRBV20-1; CDR3 protein: CSAGGLTGKLYSYEQYF
J gene: TRBJ2-5; V gene: TRBV5-5; CDR3 protein: CASSLEWQGQGLKTQYF
J gene: TRBJ1-6; V gene: TRBV20-1; CDR3 protein: CSARGPGGNSHSPLHF
J gene: TRBJ1-4; V gene: TRBV7-9; CDR3 protein: CASSTYITTNEKLFF
J gene: TRBJ2-3; V gene: TRBV28; CDR3 protein: CASCGPNTDTQYF
J gene: TRBJ1-1; V gene: TRBV10-2; CDR3 protein: CASSESSRWNTEAFF
J gene: TRBJ2-4; V gene: TRBV10-3; CDR3 protein: CASSKKRAGSVAKNIQYF
J gene: TRBJ2-5; V gene: TRBV27; CDR3 protein: CASSSAGRKTQYF
J gene: TRBJ2-1; V gene: TRBV27; CDR3 protein: CASSLLGGRGSSYNEQFF
J gene: TRBJ1-1; V gene: TRBV14; CDR3 protein: CASSQASSIVGFF